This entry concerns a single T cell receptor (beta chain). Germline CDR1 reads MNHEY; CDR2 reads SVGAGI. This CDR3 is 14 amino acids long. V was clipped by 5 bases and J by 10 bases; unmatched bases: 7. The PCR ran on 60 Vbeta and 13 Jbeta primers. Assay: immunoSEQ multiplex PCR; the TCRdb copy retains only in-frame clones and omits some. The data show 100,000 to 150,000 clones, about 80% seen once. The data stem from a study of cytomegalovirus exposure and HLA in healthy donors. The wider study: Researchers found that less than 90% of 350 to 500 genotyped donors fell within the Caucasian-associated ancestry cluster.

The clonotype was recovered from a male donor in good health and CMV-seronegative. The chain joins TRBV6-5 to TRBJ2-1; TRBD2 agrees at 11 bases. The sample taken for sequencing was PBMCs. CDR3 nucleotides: TGTGCCAGCAGTCCCAGACTAGCGGGACCCGAGCAGTTCTTC. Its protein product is CASSPRLAGPEQFF.